These T cell receptor beta chains were read from a single sample in a study of T-cell reconstitution after alpha-beta-depleted transplantation in children. TCRdb re-derived calls from the PCR reads in MiXCR, one entry per CDR3 protein. The sample lists approximately 400,000 distinct CDR3 sequences; approximately 11% were seen once. The sample consisted of PBMCs from the stem cell graft donor, taken from the stem cell graft. The source of these receptors is a human donor who donated a stem cell graft to a child with acute myeloid leukemia. Both conserved end residues are part of each CDR3. The D gene is left open where the match is weak. Not all rows give a size; the values are once, few, many and, for expanded clones, a class.

TRBV21-1	TRBJ2-1	NA	many	CASTPKRGLAGVFRNEQFF	TGTGCCAGCACTCCTAAAAGGGGGCTAGCGGGAGTCTTCCGCAATGAGCAGTTCTTC
TRBV6-1	TRBJ2-7	TRBD2	few	CASSGTSVNSYEQYF	TGTGCCAGCAGTGGGACTAGCGTCAACTCCTACGAGCAGTACTTC
TRBV10-3	TRBJ2-2	NA	many	CAISESGAAANTGELFF	TGTGCCATCAGTGAGTCCGGGGCGGCAGCGAACACCGGGGAGCTGTTTTTT
TRBV7-8	TRBJ1-3	TRBD1	few	CASSLRTVTGASSGNTIYF	TGTGCCAGCAGCTTGAGGACAGTTACAGGGGCGAGCTCTGGAAACACCATATATTTT
TRBV20-1	TRBJ2-3	TRBD2	many	CSARGLPGLARPVTQYF	TGCAGTGCTAGGGGCCTCCCGGGACTAGCGCGGCCCGTTACGCAGTATTTT
TRBV12-3/TRBV12-4	TRBJ2-1	TRBD2	few	CASRISGRGDEQFF	TGTGCCAGCAGGATTAGCGGGAGAGGGGATGAGCAGTTCTTC
TRBV5-6	TRBJ2-1	NA	many	CASSLEAGRSHNEQFF	TGTGCCAGCAGCTTGGAGGCGGGAAGGTCCCACAATGAGCAGTTCTTC
TRBV6-2/TRBV6-3	TRBJ2-7	NA	NA	CASSQISYEQYF	TGTGCCAGCAGTCAGATCTCCTACGAGCAGTACTTC
TRBV5-1	TRBJ2-3	NA	few	CASREGLRTDTQYF	TGCGCCAGCAGAGAGGGACTGCGCACAGATACGCAGTATTTT
TRBV18	TRBJ2-2	NA	NA	CASSPPSRMNTGELFF	TGTGCCAGCTCACCACCGAGCCGGATGAACACCGGGGAGCTGTTTTTT
TRBV5-1	TRBJ2-2	NA	many	CASSLVGNLNTGELFF	TGCGCCAGCAGCTTGGTCGGGAACCTAAACACCGGGGAGCTGTTTTTT
TRBV7-8	TRBJ2-6	NA	few	CASSRRVAGANVLTF	TGTGCCAGCAGCCGGCGTGTGGCTGGGGCCAACGTCCTGACTTTC
TRBV20-1	TRBJ1-5	NA	few	CSARGREAPQHF	TGCAGTGCTAGAGGCCGGGAGGCGCCCCAGCATTTT
TRBV7-6	TRBJ2-6	TRBD1	few	CASSLTAGTGSSGANVLTF	TGTGCCAGCAGCCTGACTGCCGGGACAGGAAGCTCTGGGGCCAACGTCCTGACTTTC
TRBV5-6	TRBJ2-2	NA	NA	CASGSTGLTGELFF	TGTGCCAGCGGATCGACAGGACTCACCGGGGAGCTGTTTTTT
TRBV4-1	TRBJ2-1	NA	few	CASSQGPFANEQFF	TGCGCCAGCAGCCAAGGCCCCTTCGCCAATGAGCAGTTCTTC
TRBV29-1	TRBJ1-2	NA	NA	CSVSSGVNGYTF	TGCAGCGTTTCCTCAGGGGTAAATGGCTACACCTTC
TRBV10-3	TRBJ2-5	NA	many	CAISESLGEETQYF	TGTGCCATCAGTGAGTCGTTAGGGGAAGAGACCCAGTACTTC
TRBV19	TRBJ2-1	TRBD1	NA	CASSILRTGPLSYNEQFF	TGTGCCAGTAGTATCTTACGGACAGGGCCCCTCTCCTACAATGAGCAGTTCTTC
TRBV4-1	TRBJ2-5	NA	few	CASSQETTGQETQYF	TGCGCCAGCAGCCAGGAAACGACAGGCCAAGAGACCCAGTACTTC
TRBV10-3	TRBJ1-5	NA	NA	CAIRGTGSNQPQHF	TGTGCCATCAGGGGGACGGGGAGCAATCAGCCCCAGCATTTT
TRBV7-2	TRBJ1-1	TRBD1	few	CATTQGANTEAFF	TGTGCCACCACCCAGGGGGCGAACACTGAAGCTTTCTTT
TRBV5-1	TRBJ2-1	NA	NA	CASSLSGTQNEQFF	TGCGCCAGCAGCTTGTCCGGGACGCAAAATGAGCAGTTCTTC
TRBV20-1	TRBJ2-5	TRBD1	NA	CSASPWTGVSETQYF	TGCAGTGCTAGTCCCTGGACAGGGGTATCAGAGACCCAGTACTTC
TRBV18	TRBJ2-5	TRBD2	NA	CASSRLAGKETQYF	TGTGCCAGCTCACGACTAGCGGGAAAAGAGACCCAGTACTTC
TRBV6-4	TRBJ2-1	TRBD1	few	CASSVGQGASEQFF	TGTGCCAGCAGTGTCGGACAGGGGGCTTCTGAGCAGTTCTTC
TRBV29-1	TRBJ1-2	NA	few	CSVEEVNYGYTF	TGCAGCGTTGAAGAGGTCAACTATGGCTACACCTTC
TRBV20-1	TRBJ2-1	TRBD2	few	CSASGLAEISYNEQFF	TGCAGTGCTAGTGGACTAGCGGAAATTTCCTACAATGAGCAGTTCTTC
TRBV29-1	TRBJ2-1	NA	many	CSVGGNNEQFF	TGCAGCGTTGGGGGGAACAATGAGCAGTTCTTC
TRBV6-2/TRBV6-3	TRBJ2-1	NA	NA	CASSSNRPHGTRNEQFF	TGTGCCAGCAGCTCTAACCGGCCACATGGAACTCGAAATGAGCAGTTCTTC
TRBV5-6	TRBJ1-5	NA	few	CASSPLGGDQPQHF	TGTGCCAGCAGCCCCCTGGGGGGGGACCAGCCCCAGCATTTT
TRBV4-3	TRBJ2-5	NA	NA	CASSQAGWAPEETQYF	TGCGCCAGCAGCCAAGCAGGGTGGGCCCCCGAAGAGACCCAGTACTTC
TRBV7-6	TRBJ2-1	TRBD1	NA	CASSSYRDRGNNEQFF	TGTGCCAGCAGCTCCTACCGGGACAGGGGGAACAATGAGCAGTTCTTC
TRBV20-1	TRBJ2-3	TRBD2	many	CSARTSGRADTQYF	TGCAGTGCCCGGACTAGCGGGAGGGCAGATACGCAGTATTTT
TRBV20-1	TRBJ2-1	TRBD2	NA	CSAGPGLAGVGNEQFF	TGCAGTGCTGGGCCGGGACTAGCGGGGGTAGGGAATGAGCAGTTCTTC
TRBV3-1	TRBJ2-6	NA	few	CASSQAGRGSGANVLTF	TGTGCCAGCAGCCAAGCGGGACGGGGCTCTGGGGCCAACGTCCTGACTTTC
TRBV12-3/TRBV12-4	TRBJ2-3	TRBD2	NA	CASSFGGRFTDTQYF	TGTGCCAGCAGTTTCGGCGGGAGATTCACAGATACGCAGTATTTT
TRBV20-1	TRBJ2-1	TRBD2	few	CSARAASGRATINEQFF	TGCAGTGCTAGAGCCGCTAGCGGGAGGGCCACCATCAATGAGCAGTTCTTC
TRBV20-1	TRBJ2-4	NA	many	CSARSALLAKNIQYF	TGCAGTGCTAGATCCGCACTACTAGCCAAAAACATTCAGTACTTC
TRBV7-3	TRBJ2-5	NA	NA	CASSRTVGETQYF	TGTGCCAGCAGCCGGACAGTTGGGGAGACCCAGTACTTC
TRBV5-1	TRBJ1-1	NA	NA	CASSWDGRHTEAFF	TGCGCCAGCAGCTGGGACGGAAGACACACTGAAGCTTTCTTT
TRBV20-1	TRBJ2-7	TRBD2	few	CSARGGRVYEQYF	TGCAGTGCTAGAGGTGGGAGGGTCTACGAGCAGTACTTC
TRBV7-8	TRBJ1-1	NA	NA	CASSRQLSNTEAFF	TGTGCCAGCAGCAGACAACTATCGAACACTGAAGCTTTCTTT
TRBV5-1	TRBJ1-6	NA	few	CASSLGSAQGSPLHF	TGCGCCAGCAGCTTGGGATCCGCCCAGGGCTCACCCCTCCACTTT
TRBV6-1	TRBJ2-3	TRBD1	NA	CASSEETGGTDTQYF	TGTGCCAGCAGTGAAGAGACAGGGGGCACAGATACGCAGTATTTT
TRBV5-1	TRBJ1-1	TRBD1	many	CASSLRQGILNTEAFF	TGCGCCAGCAGCTTGAGACAGGGGATTTTGAACACTGAAGCTTTCTTT
TRBV7-9	TRBJ2-5	NA	NA	CASSPLYRQETQYF	TGTGCCAGCAGCCCGTTGTATCGGCAAGAGACCCAGTACTTC
TRBV6-1	TRBJ2-3	NA	NA	CASRLPDTQYF	TGTGCCAGCAGGCTCCCAGATACGCAGTATTTT
TRBV15	TRBJ2-1	NA	few	CATSRDTSRKWDPYNEQFF	TGTGCCACCAGCAGAGATACGTCTCGTAAGTGGGACCCCTACAATGAGCAGTTCTTC